This T cell receptor (beta chain) is drawn from a study of cytomegalovirus exposure and HLA in healthy donors. On the study more broadly: Earlier, roughly 120 million unique TCR beta sequences were recovered from about 200 million T cells by an analysis.

The CDR3 runs to 17 residues. After removal of 7 bases from V and 1 base from J, the junction contained 14 bases not matched to a gene. The germline gives CDR1 SNHLY, CDR2 FYNNEI. Broader study findings: The dataset shows that most TCR sequences were rare, while some public TCRs occurred in many donors. Later work found most CMV-associated TCR beta chains apparently HLA-restricted. The authors considered a cluster of highly shared sequence variants likely to be a sequencing artifact.

Note on this clone: Its antigen is undetermined.

This PCR relied on a set of 60 Vbeta primers and 13 Jbeta primers. The data were produced by immunoSEQ multiplex PCR, yet TCRdb's version contains in-frame clones alone and is incomplete. The data contain some 200,000 clones, roughly 8.7% of them singletons. The chain recombines TRBV2 with TRBJ2-7; 9 positions agree with TRBD2. This clonotype was sampled from a woman in her 30s in good health and CMV-seropositive. Sample: PBMCs. The CDR3 here is CASIWASGNSLSYEQYF. DNA of the CDR3: TGTGCCAGCATTTGGGCTAGCGGGAATTCGCTATCCTACGAGCAGTACTTC. The variable domain in full, with the rest retrieved from reference TRBV2 and TRBJ2-7, is EPEVTQTPSHQVTQMGQEVILRCVPISNHLYFYWYRQILGQKVEFLVSFYNNEISEKSEIFDDQFSVERPDGSNFTLKIRSTKLEDSAMYFCASIWASGNSLSYEQYFGPGTRLTVT.